The rows below give T cell receptor beta chains drawn from one sample of a study of shared clonotypes between healthy human individuals. Only in-frame clones appear in the TCRdb table, and some are missing; sequencing was by immunoSEQ multiplex PCR. The table has some 1,400,000 clones, 96% seen once. The sequencing sample was made of naive CD4+ T cells sorted from blood. The receptor set was obtained from a man younger than 40 in good health. Both conserved end residues are part of each CDR3. A D gene is named only where the DNA matches it firmly. The size field is filled for only some rows; it gives once, few, many or a size class.

TRBD1 | TRBJ2-5 | NA | TRBV7-6 | CASSLGDRVGETQYF | TGTGCCAGCAGCTTAGGGGACAGGGTGGGGGAGACCCAGTACTTC
NA | TRBJ1-1 | NA | TRBV5-1 | CASSDEGTAGAFF | TGCGCCAGCAGCGACGAGGGGACGGCAGGGGCTTTCTTT
TRBD1 | TRBJ2-1 | NA | TRBV30 | CAWSVQGAYNEQFF | TGTGCCTGGAGTGTACAGGGGGCCTACAATGAGCAGTTCTTC
TRBD1 | TRBJ2-2 | NA | TRBV19 | CASSPWDRGTGELFF | TGTGCCAGTAGTCCGTGGGACAGGGGGACCGGGGAGCTGTTTTTT
NA | TRBJ1-1 | NA | TRBV6-5 | CASSYGGLGTEAFF | TGTGCCAGCAGTTACGGGGGGCTTGGGACTGAAGCTTTCTTT
NA | TRBJ2-3 | once | TRBV5-1 | CASSLVGGSDTQYF | TGCGCCAGCAGCTTGGTTGGTGGGAGTGATACGCAGTATTTT
NA | TRBJ2-2 | NA | TRBV11-3 | CASSRRGANTGELFF | TGTGCCAGCAGCCGCAGGGGCGCGAACACCGGGGAGCTGTTTTTT
NA | TRBJ1-2 | NA | TRBV18 | CASSPLLPTRRDRTSGYTF | TGTGCCAGCTCACCCCTACTTCCGACTCGGAGGGACCGCACCAGTGGCTACACCTTC
NA | TRBJ2-2 | NA | TRBV5-1 | CASKKRENTGELFF | TGCGCCAGCAAAAAAAGGGAAAACACCGGGGAGCTGTTTTTT
NA | TRBJ2-5 | NA | TRBV19 | CASTFGETQYF | TGTGCCAGTACTTTCGGAGAGACCCAGTACTTC
NA | TRBJ2-1 | NA | TRBV7-3 | CASSLIGRETEQFF | TGTGCCAGCAGCTTAATCGGCAGAGAAACCGAGCAGTTCTTC
TRBD2 | TRBJ2-1 | NA | TRBV9 | CASSVGGLAGSNEQFF | TGTGCCAGCAGCGTAGGGGGACTAGCGGGAAGCAATGAGCAGTTCTTC
NA | TRBJ2-1 | NA | TRBV7-9 | CASRGDASYNEQFF | TGTGCCAGCAGAGGGGACGCCTCCTACAATGAGCAGTTCTTC
TRBD1 | TRBJ2-5 | NA | TRBV5-5 | CASSSGRTGGRQETQYF | TGTGCCAGCAGCTCGGGACGGACAGGGGGTCGGCAAGAGACCCAGTACTTC
NA | TRBJ1-1 | once | TRBV29-1 | CSVELRRIGFAEAFF | TGCAGCGTTGAACTCCGACGGATAGGCTTCGCTGAAGCTTTCTTT
TRBD1 | TRBJ1-2 | NA | TRBV27 | CASSSYGTGSGYTF | TGTGCCAGCAGTTCCTACGGGACAGGGAGTGGCTACACCTTC
TRBD1 | TRBJ2-6 | NA | TRBV4-3 | CASSQEARGLDGANVLTF | TGCGCCAGCAGCCAAGAAGCCAGGGGGTTGGATGGGGCCAACGTCCTGACTTTC
NA | TRBJ1-1 | NA | TRBV6-1 | CASSVAGYGPEAFF | TGTGCCAGCAGTGTGGCAGGTTACGGGCCTGAAGCTTTCTTT
NA | TRBJ2-2 | NA | TRBV7-2 | CASSFGRDRILSGELFF | TGTGCCAGCAGCTTTGGGCGGGACCGGATTCTCAGCGGGGAGCTGTTTTTT
TRBD2 | TRBJ2-3 | NA | TRBV7-2 | CASSPGTSGPTDTQYF | TGTGCCAGCAGCCCAGGGACTAGCGGCCCCACAGATACGCAGTATTTT
NA | TRBJ2-3 | NA | TRBV7-9 | CASSLISLLIDTQYF | TGTGCCAGCAGCTTAATTTCACTACTTATAGATACGCAGTATTTT
TRBD1 | TRBJ1-2 | NA | TRBV18 | CASSPRQGGADYGYTF | TGTGCCAGCTCACCACGTCAAGGGGGCGCTGACTATGGCTACACCTTC
NA | TRBJ1-5 | NA | TRBV6-1 | CASSEIRDSQHF | TGTGCCAGCAGTGAGATCCGGGACTCCCAGCATTTT
NA | TRBJ1-2 | NA | TRBV5-6 | CASSPERHRYGYTF | TGTGCCAGCAGCCCAGAACGACATCGGTATGGCTACACCTTC
TRBD1 | TRBJ2-1 | NA | TRBV19 | CASTPEGTVYNEQFF | TGTGCCAGTACCCCCGAGGGGACAGTCTACAATGAGCAGTTCTTC
NA | TRBJ2-1 | NA | TRBV11-2 | CASSRETSDKFF | TGTGCCAGCAGCCGGGAGACTAGTGATAAGTTCTTC
TRBD1 | TRBJ1-2 | NA | TRBV9 | CASSAGQGNNYGYTF | TGTGCCAGCAGCGCGGGACAGGGGAATAACTATGGCTACACCTTC
NA | TRBJ2-2 | NA | TRBV10-3 | CAINWAGELFF | TGTGCCATCAACTGGGCAGGGGAGCTGTTTTTT